This section outlines one TCR beta chain sequence together with its context. Antigen specificity is unknown. With sequencing, the targeted depth ranged from 1 in 200,000 to 1 in 1 million T cells. Only in-frame clones appear in the TCRdb table, and some are missing; sequencing was by immunoSEQ multiplex PCR. Of approximately 5,500 clones in the sample, roughly 79% are singletons; the top ten hold 5%. This entry is derived from a study of cytotoxic CD8 clonotypes in ibrutinib-treated CLL. Study-wide findings and caveats: Whereas clonality rose at ibrutinib response, it declined toward baseline at progression. Baseline values of clonality outstripped age-matched healthy donors and followed circulating CD8+ T-cell counts. Public clonotypes were seen rarely and were contracted or stable on treatment.

This CDR3 has 13 amino acids. Trimming took 0 bases from V and 10 from J, leaving 10 bases between them. Germline CDR1 reads SGHTA; CDR2 reads FQGNSA. The specimen comprised PBMCs, sampled before ibrutinib treatment. The receptor comes from a human donor with chronic lymphocytic leukemia. The chain recombines TRBV7-2 with TRBJ2-1, with D possibly matching TRBD2 (5 bases). DNA for the CDR3: TGTGCCAGCAGCTTAGCCGGGAAAAGGGAGCAGTTCTTC. It yields the protein CASSLAGKREQFF.